The clone carrying this T cell receptor beta chain turned up a few times. Its antigen remains unidentified. A sort by CD45RO/CCR7/CD25/CD127/CD95/CD27 yielded CD4+ naive, central memory, regulatory and stem cell-like memory cells. Every isolated RNA sample was fully reverse transcribed, so sequencing captured expressed TCRB transcripts. Clones were read by immunoSEQ multiplex PCR, and TCRdb kept only the in-frame ones, dropping some. Among around 45,000 clones listed, approximately 40% were seen once. The source of the sample is a study of beta chain features in type 1 diabetes. Study details: Patients did not differ from healthy donors in age, gender or cell yield.

Points from the study as a whole: The study notes PCR might favor shorter templates equally in patients and controls. In all four CD4+ subsets, TCRB CDR3 length was significantly, moderately reduced in type 1 diabetes.

V gave up 6 bases and J gave up 11 bases, with 13 bases separating them. The CDR3 consists of 11 residues. Germline assignment: CDR1 DFQATT and CDR2 SNEGSKA (reference sequence). The sequenced sample consisted of stem cell memory CD4+ T cells from blood. The J gene is TRBJ1-4, the V gene TRBV20-1; a weak D match, TRBD1 (6 bases). The source is a man aged 30 to 39 with type 1 diabetes. The CDR3 is CSALRTEKLFF. As DNA, the CDR3 is TGCAGTGCCCTTAGGACAGAGAAACTGTTTTTT.